The 28 T cell receptor beta chains reported below all come from one sample, sequenced in a study of technical replicates of blood from a handful of donors. Data came from immunoSEQ multiplex PCR; TCRdb stores just in-frame clones and leaves some out. The table shows more than 65,000 clones, with approximately 94% occurring only once. Sequencing used T cells isolated from PBMCs. The source is a human donor in good health.

The gene calls are TRBV28 and TRBJ1-1; 8 positions agree with TRBD1. Germline CDR1 MDHEN, CDR2 SYDVKM. V dropped 4 bases and J dropped 10; count of bases not matched to a gene: 8. The CDR3 runs 13 residues. CDR3 protein: CASSSTGEYLAFF. In nucleotides, the CDR3 is TGTGCCAGCAGTTCGACAGGGGAGTATCTAGCTTTCTTT.

The rearrangement uses TRBV7-2 and TRBJ1-1, with D perhaps matching TRBD1 (5 bases). The CDR3 runs 15 residues. Germline V gene data show CDR1 as SGHTA and CDR2 as FQGNSA. V lost 0 bases and J lost 1, with 9 bases in between. The CDR3 here is CASSLAGGGNTEAFF. DNA for the CDR3: TGTGCCAGCAGCTTAGCCGGGGGGGGGAACACTGAAGCTTTCTTT.

The chain is built from TRBV6-6 and TRBJ2-1; 11 nucleotides agree with TRBD2. The CDR3 spans 15 residues. Trimming cost V 5 bases and J 5 bases; bases outside gene matches: 5. Germline CDR1 MNHNY, CDR2 SVGAGI (reference sequence). The CDR3 bases are TGTGCCAGCAGTGCCGGGACTAGCGGTAACAATGAGCAGTTCTTC. Its translation is CASSAGTSGNNEQFF.

V and J are TRBV4-1 and TRBJ2-2; 9 bases align to TRBD2. Germline CDR1 MGHRA, CDR2 YSYEKL. V lost 5 bases and J lost 2; bases outside the gene matches: 6. The CDR3 consists of 16 residues. The CDR3 DNA reads TGCGCCAGCAGCGACCGACTAGCGGATAACACCGGGGAGCTGTTTTTT. The encoded protein is CASSDRLADNTGELFF.

The chain has TRBV6-6 and TRBJ2-3; D uncertain. The V gene's germline CDR1 is MNHNY and CDR2 SVGAGI (reference sequence). Trimming pared 2 bases from V and 6 bases from J, leaving 15 bases between. The CDR3 extends over 15 amino acids. The CDR3 loop reads CASSYGRFGSDTQYF. DNA of the CDR3: TGTGCCAGCAGTTACGGCAGGTTCGGTAGTGATACGCAGTATTTT.

This chain joins TRBV5-1 and TRBJ2-4; a weak D match, TRBD1 (5 bases). From germline, CDR1 is SGHRS and CDR2 YFSETQ. Between the trimmed V and J ends, which lost 1 base and 5 bases, there was a span of 13 bases. CDR3 length: 15 residues. The CDR3 loop reads CASSLRPGRENIQYF. In DNA form, the CDR3 reads TGCGCCAGCAGCTTGAGACCTGGCAGGGAAAACATTCAGTACTTC. The complete variable domain, with remaining parts taken from reference TRBV5-1 and TRBJ2-4, reads KAGVTQTPRYLIKTRGQQVTLSCSPISGHRSVSWYQQTPGQGLQFLFEYFSETQRNKGNFPGRFSGRQFSNSRSEMNVSTLELGDSALYLCASSLRPGRENIQYFGAGTRLSVL.

The gene calls are TRBV5-6 and TRBJ2-3, with TRBD2 matching 9 bases. Trimming took 4 bases from V and 0 from J; bases not matched to a gene: 9. This CDR3 has 17 amino acids. Per the germline V gene, CDR1 is SGHDT and CDR2 is YYEEEE. The CDR3 DNA reads as TGTGCCAGCAGCCGCCCTAGACTAGCGGTTAGCACAGATACGCAGTATTTT. This codes for CASSRPRLAVSTDTQYF.

The chain is built from TRBV7-6 and TRBJ2-3; D not resolved. Per germline, CDR1 SGHVS and CDR2 FNYEAQ. The CDR3 contains 11 residues. Trimming stripped 4 bases from V and 5 bases from J, with 4 bases between. CDR3 sequence reads: CASSYRDTQYF. DNA for the CDR3: TGTGCCAGCAGCTATCGAGATACGCAGTATTTT.

CDR3 nucleotides: TGTGCCAGCAGTGAAGGAGGGCAAGCCCTATCTGAAAAACTGTTTTTT. Residues: CASSEGGQALSEKLFF. The chain employs TRBV6-1 and TRBJ1-4; D not certain. The V gene's germline CDR1 is MNHNS and CDR2 SASEGT. The CDR3 is 16 residues long. V dropped 1 base and J dropped 7 bases, with 16 bases sitting between them.

The rearrangement links TRBV27 to TRBJ1-1; D unresolved. CDR1 and CDR2 from the germline V gene are MNHEY and SMNVEV (reference sequence). V lost 5 bases to trimming and J lost 2 bases, with 9 bases between them. This CDR3 region has 13 residues. CDR3 DNA sequence: TGTGCCAGCAGTCTGGCAGGCAACACTGAAGCTTTCTTT. Protein product: CASSLAGNTEAFF.

The V gene is TRBV6-6, the J gene TRBJ2-6; D gene ambiguous. The length of the CDR3 is 16 residues. Germline CDR1 MNHNY, CDR2 SVGAGI (reference sequence). V was shortened by 5 bases and J by 0 bases, with 11 bases between the two germline ends. CDR3 nucleotides: TGTGCCAGCAGTCTATCTCCCGGCTCTGGGGCCAACGTCCTGACTTTC. This gives the protein CASSLSPGSGANVLTF.

V and J are TRBV13 and TRBJ2-1, with TRBD2 matching 9 bases. The trim removed 0 bases at V and 6 bases at J, leaving 6 bases unmatched. Germline V lookup: CDR1 PRHDT, CDR2 FYEKMQ (reference sequence). The CDR3 extends over 16 amino acids. CDR3 region: CASSLGVSGRGNEQFF. The CDR3 nucleotides read TGTGCCAGCAGCTTAGGAGTTAGCGGGAGAGGCAATGAGCAGTTCTTC.

This clone was detected once. V gene TRBV30 combines with J gene TRBJ2-7; 11 bases are shared with TRBD2. The CDR3 is made up of 13 amino acids. Germline V gives CDR1 GTSNPN, CDR2 SVGIG (reference sequence). The V segment lost 1 base and the J segment 10 bases; nucleotides outside the gene matches: 6. This CDR3 is CAWSEVAGGPQYF. As DNA, the CDR3 is TGTGCCTGGAGTGAGGTAGCGGGAGGGCCACAGTACTTC. Full variable domain (outside the CDR3, taken from reference TRBV30 and TRBJ2-7): SQTIHQWPATLVQPVGSPLSLECTVEGTSNPNLYWYRQAAGRGLQLLFYSVGIGQISSEVPQNLSASRPQDRQFILSSKKLLLSDSGFYLCAWSEVAGGPQYFGPGTRLTVT.

This chain connects TRBV5-1 to TRBJ2-3, with no clear D. The germline V gene has CDR1 SGHRS and CDR2 YFSETQ. This CDR3 has 14 residues. The V and J ends lost 4 bases and 0 bases respectively, with 9 bases between them. The DNA of the CDR3 is TGCGCCAGCAGCGTATACTCTAGCACAGATACGCAGTATTTT. Residues: CASSVYSSTDTQYF.

This sequence joins TRBV29-1 and TRBJ2-7; 11 bases are a match to TRBD2. V lost 2 bases to trimming and J lost 4 bases; unmatched junction nucleotides: 4. Germline V gene lookup returns CDR1 SQVTM and CDR2 ANQGSEA. The CDR3 is 14 residues long. The CDR3 is CSVEFSGREYEQYF. The CDR3 nucleotides read TGCAGCGTTGAATTTAGCGGGAGGGAGTACGAGCAGTACTTC.

For the CDR3, the DNA is TGCGCCAGCAGCTTGGAGGGGGCTTTCTCTGGAAACACCATATATTTT. Its protein is CASSLEGAFSGNTIYF. V gene TRBV5-1 combines with J gene TRBJ1-3, with 7 bases that match TRBD1. Germline V CDR1 and CDR2: SGHRS, YFSETQ. Unmatched junction bases numbered 3, after V lost 0 bases and J lost 0 bases. The length of the CDR3 is 16 residues.

This chain uses TRBV10-2 with TRBJ2-7; TRBD2 matches at 7 bases. Germline CDR1 is WSHSY and CDR2 is SAAADI. The CDR3 covers 14 residues. V lost 5 bases, J lost 3 bases, and 7 bases stayed unmatched. This chain's CDR3 is CASSTRLAGYEQYF. In DNA, the CDR3 is TGCGCCAGCAGTACCAGACTAGCCGGCTACGAGCAGTACTTC.

The chain links TRBV29-1 to TRBJ1-1, with 12 bases aligning to TRBD1. Germline trimming cut 7 bases from V and 2 bases from J; bases unmatched to any gene: 2. The CDR3 spans 13 residues. Looked up from germline, CDR1 is SQVTM and CDR2 is ANQGSEA. CDR3 DNA sequence: TGCAGCGGGGACAGGGGGCTTAACACTGAAGCTTTCTTT. This translates into CSGDRGLNTEAFF.

V is TRBV5-4 and J is TRBJ2-1; 9 positions match TRBD1. The CDR3 has 17 amino acids. V lost 9 bases and J lost 0; bases outside the gene matches: 13. Germline lookup yields CDR1 SGHNT and CDR2 YYREEE (reference sequence). CDR3 protein: CATTQGQGLSSYNEQFF. CDR3 DNA: TGTGCCACCACCCAGGGACAGGGATTAAGCTCCTACAATGAGCAGTTCTTC.

The DNA of the CDR3 is TGCAGCGTTGAGGGACAGGCTTTGAACACTGAAGCTTTCTTT. It yields the protein CSVEGQALNTEAFF. The chain combines TRBV29-1 with TRBJ1-1; 8 bases align to TRBD1. Per germline, CDR1 SQVTM and CDR2 ANQGSEA. J lost 0 bases, V lost 3 bases, and 3 bases had no gene match. This CDR3 region has 14 residues.

This sequence joins TRBV7-9 and TRBJ1-2; tentatively, D is TRBD1 (6 bases). CDR1 and CDR2 (germline): SEHNR, FQNEAQ (reference sequence). The CDR3 is 10 residues long. V was shortened by 11 bases and J by 8 bases, with 12 bases between the two germline ends. The CDR3 reads CAYAGDGYTF. The CDR3 DNA sequence: TGTGCCTACGCAGGGGACGGCTACACCTTC.

The chain is built from TRBV30 and TRBJ1-1; D is possibly TRBD1 (6 bases). V lost 5 bases and J lost 1, with 11 bases in between. Germline V gene lookup returns CDR1 GTSNPN and CDR2 SVGIG (reference sequence). The CDR3 sequence is 13 residues long. CDR3 loop: CAWQSGANTEAFF. CDR3 nucleotide sequence: TGTGCCTGGCAATCAGGGGCGAACACTGAAGCTTTCTTT.

The J gene is TRBJ2-1, the V gene TRBV15; D unclear. Trimming cost V 0 bases and J 10 bases, with 13 bases left between them. The CDR3 loop spans 14 amino acids. CDR1 and CDR2 (germline): LNHNV, YYDKDF (reference sequence). CDR3 amino acids: CATSRDLDSREQFF. The CDR3 coding sequence is TGTGCCACCAGCAGAGATCTAGATTCACGGGAGCAGTTCTTC.

The gene calls are TRBV9 and TRBJ1-2; 9 nucleotides line up with TRBD1. The CDR3 covers 13 residues. V was clipped by 5 bases and J by 6 bases; unmatched bases: 5. Per the germline V gene, CDR1 is SGDLS and CDR2 is YYNGEE. In DNA form, the CDR3 reads TGTGCCAGCAGTGTGGGACAGGGAGATGGCTACACCTTC. This sequence encodes CASSVGQGDGYTF.

This chain connects TRBV7-6 to TRBJ2-5; 7 nucleotides align to TRBD2. Losses at the gene ends were 1 base for V and 5 bases for J; bases not matched to a gene: 7. This CDR3 has 15 residues. Germline CDR1 and CDR2: SGHVS and FNYEAQ. CDR3 in DNA: TGTGCCAGCAGCTTAGGTACGGGAGGAGGGGAGACCCAGTACTTC. Protein: CASSLGTGGGETQYF.

This chain links TRBV5-4 with TRBJ2-3, with a weak D call TRBD2 (5 bases). Trimming removed 4 bases at V and 4 bases at J, with 10 bases between. CDR3 size: 13 residues. CDR1 SGHNT and CDR2 YYREEE come from the germline V gene (reference sequence). This CDR3 reads CASSIGLADTQYF. CDR3 DNA: TGTGCCAGCAGCATAGGACTCGCAGATACGCAGTATTTT.

This clone has just one count. The rearrangement uses TRBV28 and TRBJ2-7, with D tentatively TRBD2 (6 bases). V dropped 3 bases and J dropped 3 bases, with 12 bases sitting between them. The CDR3 sequence is 14 residues long. Germline CDR1 is MDHEN and CDR2 is SYDVKM. CDR3 bases: TGTGCCAGCAGTTTGGTGGGGGAGGACTACGAGCAGTACTTC. Translating gives CASSLVGEDYEQYF.

As DNA, the CDR3 is TGTGCCAGCAGTTCGGGTTGGGTCATGAACACTGAAGCTTTCTTT. Protein: CASSSGWVMNTEAFF. V usage is TRBV28 and J usage is TRBJ1-1, with unresolved D. The CDR3 has 15 residues. CDR1 is MDHEN, CDR2 SYDVKM, per germline. Trimming left V 4 bases short and J 0 bases short, with 12 bases between.